The 5 T cell receptor beta chains presented below share a single source sample, sequenced in a study of blood T cell repertoires in COVID-19. Only in-frame clones appear in the TCRdb table, and some are missing; sequencing was by immunoSEQ multiplex PCR. The sample yields hundreds of thousands of clones, more than 80% seen once. Sequenced material: peripheral blood. The receptors were sampled from a woman between 18 and 29 years old with acute or convalescent COVID-19.

This clone occurred once. The J gene is TRBJ2-2, the V gene TRBV5-1; D is undetermined. The V end lost 7 bases, the J end lost 2 bases, and 6 bases lay between the germline ends. CDR3 length: 12 amino acids. The V gene's germline CDR1 is SGHRS and CDR2 YFSETQ. DNA for the CDR3: TGCGCCAGCGGCTCTAACACCGGGGAGCTGTTTTTT. Protein product: CASGSNTGELFF.

The genes are TRBV18 and TRBJ1-1; 12 bases are a match to TRBD1. The CDR3 spans 16 residues. J gave up 5 bases and V 5 bases, and 9 bases lay outside the gene matches. Germline V lookup: CDR1 KGHSH, CDR2 LQKENI. The CDR3: CASSTGQGALGTEAFF. Here the CDR3 DNA reads TGTGCCAGCTCAACGGGACAGGGGGCTTTAGGGACTGAAGCTTTCTTT.

The V gene is TRBV5-1, the J gene TRBJ2-6; 11 nucleotides align to TRBD1. V lost 0 bases and J lost 3; bases outside the gene matches: 8. The CDR3 contains 19 residues. From germline, CDR1 is SGHRS and CDR2 YFSETQ. CDR3 residues: CASSLGWTGGAYGANVLTF. In nucleotides, the CDR3 is TGCGCCAGCAGCTTGGGGTGGACAGGGGGCGCATATGGGGCCAACGTCCTGACTTTC.

The V and J genes are TRBV5-1 and TRBJ1-1, with D hard to call. The CDR3 is 13 residues long. Trimming left V 0 bases short and J 4 bases short, with 7 bases between. Germline V CDR1 and CDR2: SGHRS, YFSETQ. CDR3 protein: CASSLDAFTEAFF. CDR3 bases: TGCGCCAGCAGCTTGGACGCGTTCACTGAAGCTTTCTTT.

The chain couples TRBV3-1 (or the pseudogene TRBV3-2) to TRBJ2-2; TRBD2 matches 15 bases. CDR3 length: 21 residues. Unmatched junction bases numbered 16, after V lost 4 bases and J lost 4 bases. Germline loops: CDR1 LGHDT, CDR2 YNNKEL (reference sequence). The CDR3 is CASSLSPGTSGGPGGTGELFF. The CDR3 DNA sequence: TGTGCCAGCAGCCTCTCTCCCGGGACTAGCGGGGGGCCCGGGGGCACCGGGGAGCTGTTTTTT.